Below are 5 T cell receptor beta chains sequenced from a single sample in a study of blood T cells in healthy people across ages. A second about 7 to 12 cycle PCR used barcoded and J-beta primers. A single record per CDR3 protein comes from TCRdb applying MiXCR to the 5' RACE reads. Found here are more than 700,000 distinct CDR3 sequences, about 48% of them singletons; the top ten hold approximately 41%. Sequenced material: blood. These receptors were collected from an older man in good health.

The rearrangement joins TRBV20-1 to TRBJ2-5; D is possibly TRBD1 (6 bases). The better agreement between TRBJ2-7 and the DNA end casts doubt on the J call. The CDR3 runs 13 residues. Germline V gene sequence: CDR1 DFQATT, CDR2 SNEGSKA (reference sequence). The CDR3 loop is CSARGHGPGEQYF. CDR3 nucleotide sequence: TGCAGTGCAAGGGGACACGGCCCAGGCGAGCAGTACTTC.

In its sample, this clonotype was seen a few times. The chain is built from TRBV27 and TRBJ1-2; D uncertain. The germline V gene encodes CDR1 MNHEY and CDR2 SMNVEV (reference sequence). The V end was cut by 0 bases, the J end by 2 bases, with 7 bases between. CDR3 size: 14 residues. Here the CDR3 DNA reads TGTGCCAGCAGTTTATCGTTGGGGAACTATGGCTACACCTTC. This translates into CASSLSLGNYGYTF.

As to this clonotype: The junction departs from germline at one end; a sequencing error may be responsible. This rearrangement joins TRBV12-3 or TRBV12-4 to TRBJ2-7, with D tentatively TRBD2 (6 bases). The assigned J gene may be wrong: the sequence end matches TRBJ2-5 better. There are 15 residues in the CDR3. The CDR3 sequence is CASTEEEGSQGTQYF. The CDR3 nucleotides are TGTGCCAGCACCGAGGAGGAGGGCTCGCAAGGGACCCAGTACTTC.

This clonotype has just one count. The chain's CDR3 is CSVEGDRSYNEQFF. The DNA of the CDR3 is TGCAGCGTTGAGGGGGACCGCTCCTACAATGAGCAGTTCTTC. J is TRBJ2-1 and V is TRBV29-1, with D tentatively TRBD1 or TRBD2 (5 bases each). Deletions cut 3 bases from V and 0 bases from J, with 9 bases between. This CDR3 has 14 amino acids. Germline V gives CDR1 SQVTM, CDR2 ANQGSEA.

CDR3 sequence (DNA): TGTGCCAGCAGCTTGTACGGCTCCTACGAGCAGTACTTC. Translated: CASSLYGSYEQYF. The V call is TRBV7-2, the J call TRBJ2-7; D gene ambiguous. This CDR3 region has 13 residues. Germline V gene sequence: CDR1 SGHTA, CDR2 FQGNSA. V shed 3 bases and J shed 0 bases, with 6 bases lying between them.